These 25 T cell receptor beta chains originate from one sample sequenced in a study of cytomegalovirus exposure and HLA in healthy donors. In the PCR, 60 Vbeta and 13 Jbeta primers were used. Repertoires were generated with immunoSEQ multiplex PCR, while TCRdb's copy carries only in-frame clones and drops some. The sample lists more than 110,000 clones, about four fifths seen once, with about 2.5% in the top ten. The sample comprised PBMCs. The receptors stem from a male donor in good health and CMV-seronegative.

The V gene is TRBV7-6, the J gene TRBJ1-1; no firm D call. Germline values: CDR1 SGHVS, CDR2 FNYEAQ. The CDR3 contains 13 residues. V was shortened by 1 base and J by 5 bases, with 8 bases between the two germline ends. The CDR3 sequence: CASSLGQTTEAFF. The CDR3 nucleotides read TGTGCCAGCAGCTTAGGGCAGACAACTGAAGCTTTCTTT.

V gene TRBV19 combines with J gene TRBJ1-5; 7 nucleotides line up with TRBD1. This CDR3 contains 15 residues. Germline trimming cut 6 bases from V and 3 bases from J; bases unmatched to any gene: 8. CDR1 is LNHDA, CDR2 SQIVND, per germline (reference sequence). CDR3 residues: CASRTGALHNQPQHF. The CDR3 coding sequence is TGTGCCAGTAGAACAGGGGCCCTACACAATCAGCCCCAGCATTTT.

A remark on this clone: One end of the junction fails to match germline, which may point to a read error. The chain uses TRBV7-9 and TRBJ1-1; the D gene is possibly TRBD1 (6 bases). The CDR3 contains 14 residues. The germline CDR1 and CDR2 sequences are SEHNR and FQNEAQ (reference sequence). The CDR3 loop reads CSSSLRQVGTEAFF. The CDR3 DNA follows: TGTTCCAGCAGCCTTCGACAGGTCGGCACTGAAGCTTTCTTT.

The count of this clone is one. Compared with germline, one end of the junction differs, possibly owing to a read error. The chain uses TRBV7-9 and TRBJ2-5; D unresolved. Germline-derived CDR1 and CDR2 are SEHNR and FQNEAQ (reference sequence). The CDR3 length is 12 residues. The CDR3 DNA is TGTTCCAGCAGCCCGTCGGGAGAGACCCAGTACTTC. The encoded protein is CSSSPSGETQYF.

This rearrangement joins TRBV5-1 to TRBJ2-3; the match to TRBD2 covers 12 bases. Germline lookup yields CDR1 SGHRS and CDR2 YFSETQ. With 4 bases clipped from V and 2 bases from J, the junction kept 14 bases outside the gene matches. This CDR3 region has 19 residues. The CDR3 DNA reads as TGCGCCAGCAGCAACGGACTAGCGGGACGCCCTGCGGCCACAGATACGCAGTATTTT. Encoded protein: CASSNGLAGRPAATDTQYF.

The gene calls are TRBV6-5 and TRBJ1-1; the match to TRBD1 covers 7 bases. V shed 6 bases and J 0 bases; nucleotides not matched to a gene: 4. Germline CDR1 and CDR2: MNHEY and SVGAGI. The CDR3 is 14 residues long. CDR3 nucleotide sequence: TGTGCCAGCAGACTGACAGGGTTGAACACTGAAGCTTTCTTT. Its translation is CASRLTGLNTEAFF.

The rearrangement links TRBV18 to TRBJ2-1, with 7 positions matching TRBD2. With 2 bases clipped from V and 6 bases from J, the junction kept 4 bases outside the gene matches. This CDR3 contains 14 residues. Germline CDR1 KGHSH, CDR2 LQKENI. CDR3 residues: CASSPSGGGNEQFF. The DNA of the CDR3 is TGTGCCAGCTCACCATCGGGCGGGGGCAATGAGCAGTTCTTC.

The rearrangement uses TRBV19 and TRBJ1-1; D possibly corresponds to TRBD1 (6 bases). Trimming removed 6 bases from V and 4 bases from J, with 15 bases in between. Germline V gene lookup returns CDR1 LNHDA and CDR2 SQIVND (reference sequence). The CDR3 has 14 residues. CDR3 in amino acids: CASSPNPGVTEAFF. The CDR3 DNA is TGTGCCAGTAGCCCAAATCCAGGGGTCACTGAAGCTTTCTTT.

This chain connects TRBV2 to TRBJ2-7, with 7 bases matching TRBD2. The CDR3 sequence is 13 residues long. The V and J ends lost 5 bases and 7 bases, in that order; junction bases with no gene match: 8. CDR1 SNHLY and CDR2 FYNNEI come from the germline V gene. The CDR3 here is CASSPRTSPEQYF. In nucleotides, the CDR3 is TGTGCCAGCAGTCCCCGGACTAGTCCAGAGCAGTACTTC.

V gene TRBV18 combines with J gene TRBJ1-2; D may be TRBD1 (6 bases). The CDR3 runs 16 residues. Germline assignment: CDR1 KGHSH and CDR2 LQKENI. V was trimmed by 3 bases and J by 4 bases, leaving 18 bases between them. CDR3 sequence (DNA): TGTGCCAGCTCACCCTTACTCCAACAGGGTAGCTATGGCTACACCTTC. This codes for CASSPLLQQGSYGYTF.

The rearrangement joins TRBV6-1 to TRBJ2-7, with 12 bases lining up with TRBD2. Trimming cost V 6 bases and J 4 bases; bases outside gene matches: 7. The CDR3 totals 15 residues. The germline CDR1 and CDR2 sequences are MNHNS and SASEGT. The CDR3 DNA reads as TGTGCCAGCAGGGAGACTAGCGGGAGTTTATACGAGCAGTACTTC. Translation: CASRETSGSLYEQYF.

To note about this clone: Different DNA sequences within this sample yield the same CDR3. The rearrangement uses TRBV27 and TRBJ1-5; D is unresolved. CDR3 length: 13 amino acids. Per germline, CDR1 MNHEY and CDR2 SMNVEV (reference sequence). The germline V and J ends were trimmed by 6 bases and 0 bases, with 6 bases remaining between them. CDR3 in amino acids: CASRLYSNQPQHF. The DNA of the CDR3 is TGTGCCAGCAGGCTCTATAGCAATCAGCCCCAGCATTTT.

The rearrangement links TRBV27 to TRBJ2-1, with a weak D call TRBD1 (6 bases). Germline V gene data show CDR1 as MNHEY and CDR2 as SMNVEV (reference sequence). CDR3 length: 12 amino acids. With 3 bases removed from V and 10 bases from J, the gap between germline ends came to 10 bases. The CDR3 region is CASSFRGYEQFF. The CDR3 region has the DNA TGTGCCAGCAGTTTCAGGGGTTACGAGCAGTTCTTC.

A single count supports this clone. The V call is TRBV11-2, the J call TRBJ1-1, with a tentative D call TRBD1 (5 bases). Germline CDR1 and CDR2: SGHAT and FQNNGV. The CDR3 is 11 amino acids. V was pared by 5 bases and J by 8 bases, with 9 bases between. As DNA, the CDR3 is TGTGCCAGCAGCCACCGGACAGAAGCTTTCTTT. Translating gives CASSHRTEAFF.

V gene TRBV30 combines with J gene TRBJ2-3; 13 bases fit TRBD2. The CDR3 is 17 amino acids. J was trimmed by 2 bases and V by 2 bases; bases with no gene match: 7. Germline CDR1 is GTSNPN and CDR2 is SVGIG (reference sequence). In DNA, the CDR3 is TGTGCCTGGAGTAGTCCGGGACTAGCGGGAATCACAGATACGCAGTATTTT. It yields the protein CAWSSPGLAGITDTQYF.

The chain joins TRBV6-1 to TRBJ2-7; 8 positions agree with TRBD1. J gave up 10 bases and V 3 bases, and 11 bases lay outside the gene matches. Per the germline V gene, CDR1 is MNHNS and CDR2 is SASEGT. This CDR3 has 14 amino acids. The CDR3, as DNA: TGTGCCAGCAGTGACCCTTTGAAAGGACAGGGACAGTACTTC. It translates to CASSDPLKGQGQYF.

This clone was seen a single time. The chain employs TRBV5-4 and TRBJ1-6; no firm D call. V dropped 0 bases and J dropped 0 bases, with 4 bases sitting between them. This CDR3 comprises 15 residues. Germline CDR1 and CDR2: SGHNT and YYREEE (reference sequence). DNA of the CDR3: TGTGCCAGCAGCTTGGCTAGCTCCTATAATTCACCCCTCCACTTT. Protein product: CASSLASSYNSPLHF.

This rearrangement joins TRBV2 to TRBJ2-7, with 7 bases identical to TRBD1. This CDR3 comprises 12 residues. CDR1 is SNHLY and CDR2 is FYNNEI in the germline V gene. V shed 6 bases, J shed 6 bases, and the junction held 5 bases outside the gene matches. CDR3 in DNA: TGTGCCAGCAGGGATACAGGGGTCGAGCAGTACTTC. Translation gives CASRDTGVEQYF. Full variable domain (missing parts from reference TRBV2 and TRBJ2-7): EPEVTQTPSHQVTQMGQEVILRCVPISNHLYFYWYRQILGQKVEFLVSFYNNEISEKSEIFDDQFSVERPDGSNFTLKIRSTKLEDSAMYFCASRDTGVEQYFGPGTRLTVT.

A few counts support this clone. One junction end disagrees with the germline gene, perhaps due to a read error. The V gene is TRBV5-1, the J gene TRBJ1-2, with 8 bases aligning to TRBD1. The germline V gene has CDR1 SGHRS and CDR2 YFSETQ. The CDR3 extends over 15 amino acids. The CDR3 loop reads CSSSSTGQANYGYTF. In DNA, the CDR3 is TGCTCCAGCAGCTCAACGGGACAGGCTAACTATGGCTACACCTTC.

This clone was picked up a small number of times. The rearrangement uses TRBV30 and TRBJ2-2; 11 nucleotides match TRBD2. This CDR3 is 15 amino acids long. J was trimmed by 4 bases and V by 4 bases; bases with no gene match: 5. Germline lookup yields CDR1 GTSNPN and CDR2 SVGIG (reference sequence). The CDR3 is CAWKQLAGATGELFF. The DNA of the CDR3 is TGTGCCTGGAAGCAACTAGCGGGAGCCACCGGGGAGCTGTTTTTT.

The chain is built from TRBV7-9 and TRBJ1-1, with no clear D. Deletions cut 2 bases from V and 4 bases from J, with 14 bases between. The germline V gene has CDR1 SEHNR and CDR2 FQNEAQ (reference sequence). The CDR3 is made up of 15 amino acids. CDR3 sequence: CASSLPGFIGTEAFF. The CDR3 nucleotides read TGTGCCAGCAGCTTACCCGGGTTTATAGGCACTGAAGCTTTCTTT. The full variable domain, its missing parts supplied by reference TRBV7-9 and TRBJ1-1, is DTGVSQNPRHKITKRGQNVTFRCDPISEHNRLYWYRQTLGQGPEFLTYFQNEAQLEKSRLLSDRFSAERPKGSFSTLEIQRTEQGDSAMYLCASSLPGFIGTEAFFGQGTRLTVV.

This chain joins TRBV18 and TRBJ1-3; possibly TRBD1 for D (6 bases). The CDR3 loop spans 15 amino acids. Germline V CDR1 and CDR2: KGHSH, LQKENI. Trimming stripped 2 bases from V and 2 bases from J, with 10 bases between. In DNA form, the CDR3 reads TGTGCCAGCTCACCAGGAGCAGGGGCTGGAAACACCATATATTTT. Translated: CASSPGAGAGNTIYF.

This clone came up a few times. The chain uses TRBV2 and TRBJ2-2; D gene unclear. Trimming left V 2 bases short and J 4 bases short, with 8 bases between. The germline CDR1 and CDR2 sequences are SNHLY and FYNNEI. This CDR3 is 14 amino acids long. The CDR3: CASSEIPSTGELFF. The CDR3 DNA sequence: TGTGCCAGCAGTGAAATCCCGAGCACCGGGGAGCTGTTTTTT.

This clone was recorded a few times. This rearrangement joins TRBV5-1 to TRBJ1-4, with 8 bases aligning to TRBD1. The CDR3 sequence is 15 residues long. V gave up 2 bases and J gave up 3 bases; unmatched junction bases: 3. Per the germline V gene, CDR1 is SGHRS and CDR2 is YFSETQ. The CDR3 bases are TGCGCCAGCAGCTTTAAACAGGGGGCTAATGAAAAACTGTTTTTT. This gives the protein CASSFKQGANEKLFF. The full variable domain, its missing parts supplied by reference TRBV5-1 and TRBJ1-4, is KAGVTQTPRYLIKTRGQQVTLSCSPISGHRSVSWYQQTPGQGLQFLFEYFSETQRNKGNFPGRFSGRQFSNSRSEMNVSTLELGDSALYLCASSFKQGANEKLFFGSGTQLSVL.

V usage is TRBV7-2 and J usage is TRBJ2-5; TRBD2 aligns across 10 bases. The V segment lost 3 bases and the J segment 2 bases; nucleotides outside the gene matches: 3. CDR1 is SGHTA and CDR2 is FQGNSA in the germline V gene. The CDR3 spans 15 residues. CDR3 coding DNA: TGTGCCAGCAGCTTTAGCGGGGGGCCGCAAGAGACCCAGTACTTC. As protein: CASSFSGGPQETQYF.